The 22 T cell receptor beta chains below were found in one sample sequenced in a study of T-cell memory formation after mild COVID-19. One entry per CDR3 protein results from TCRdb running MiXCR on the 5' RACE reads. The table shows a few hundred thousand distinct CDR3 sequences, with over 13% occurring only once. Sequencing used PBMCs or a T cell subset sorted from them (not recorded which). These receptors originate from a man between 18 and 35 years old who had mild COVID-19 (a few samples of this study predate the infection). Cell type and time point are not known.

This clonotype appeared a few times. The CDR3 loop reads CASSEQRSPGNEQFF. The CDR3 region has the DNA TGCGCCAGCAGTGAACAGAGGTCCCCGGGGAATGAGCAGTTCTTC. The chain combines TRBV10-2 with TRBJ2-1, with a tentative D call TRBD2 (5 bases). Germline values: CDR1 WSHSY, CDR2 SAAADI. CDR3 length: 15 amino acids. V lost 3 bases and J 7 bases, leaving 16 bases between the germline ends.

This clonotype was picked up one time. This chain links TRBV4-1 with TRBJ2-7, with TRBD2 matching 8 bases. The CDR3 totals 15 residues. Per germline, CDR1 MGHRA and CDR2 YSYEKL. Germline trimming cut 3 bases from V and 4 bases from J; bases unmatched to any gene: 8. The CDR3 protein is CASSQALGGAYEQYF. For the CDR3, the DNA is TGCGCCAGCAGCCAGGCCCTCGGGGGGGCTTACGAGCAGTACTTC.

This clonotype occurred many times. A much more abundant neighbour one base away suggests this may be a read error. The gene calls are TRBV20-1 and TRBJ2-1; tentative D call: TRBD2 (6 bases). This CDR3 is 15 amino acids long. Germline V gives CDR1 DFQATT, CDR2 SNEGSKA (reference sequence). V shed 0 bases and J shed 2 bases, with 11 bases lying between them. The CDR3 here is CSARDSAGPYNEQFF. CDR3 DNA: TGCAGTGCTAGAGATTCGGCGGGGCCCTACAATGAGCAGTTCTTC.

V and J are TRBV7-2 and TRBJ2-1; D unclear. Trimming left V 1 base short and J 9 bases short, with 7 bases between. This CDR3 is 12 amino acids long. Per the germline V gene, CDR1 is SGHTA and CDR2 is FQGNSA. CDR3 amino acids: CASSLGGTEQFF. DNA for the CDR3: TGTGCCAGCAGCTTAGGGGGAACTGAGCAGTTCTTC.

This clonotype was seen ten or more times. The chain combines TRBV7-9 with TRBJ2-6; D not resolved. The germline V gene encodes CDR1 SEHNR and CDR2 FQNEAQ (reference sequence). Trimming left V 7 bases short and J 0 bases short, with 4 bases between. This CDR3 is 13 amino acids long. CDR3 coding DNA: TGTGCCAGCACCGACTCTGGGGCCAACGTCCTGACTTTC. It translates to CASTDSGANVLTF.

Turning to this clonotype: The conserved phenylalanine or tryptophan is not found at the CDR3 terminus, so this likely reflects a read error. The chain links TRBV7-2 to TRBJ2-5; 9 positions match TRBD2. The CDR3 has 15 amino acids. The germline V gene encodes CDR1 SGHTA and CDR2 FQGNSA. V shed 1 base and J 3 bases; nucleotides not matched to a gene: 3. DNA for the CDR3: TGTGCCAGCAGCTTAGTGGCTAGCGGGGAAGAGACCCAGTACTTA. Amino acids: CASSLVASGEETQYL.

The CDR3 is CASSSWRGHNEQFF. DNA for the CDR3: TGTGCCAGCAGCTCCTGGCGGGGGCACAATGAGCAGTTCTTC. The chain links TRBV13 to TRBJ2-1, with D maybe TRBD2 (7 bases). The CDR3 spans 14 residues. Deletions cut 4 bases from V and 5 bases from J, with 12 bases between. Germline V lookup: CDR1 PRHDT, CDR2 FYEKMQ (reference sequence).

This clonotype has just a few counts. The rearrangement uses TRBV5-1 and TRBJ1-3; D is uncertain. This CDR3 is built from 13 residues. Trimming stripped 3 bases from V and 8 bases from J, with 12 bases between. The germline CDR1 and CDR2 sequences are SGHRS and YFSETQ. The CDR3 DNA reads as TGCGCCAGCAGCTACATCGAAGGAGACACCATATATTTT. This gives the protein CASSYIEGDTIYF.

This clonotype came up many times. The chain couples TRBV12-3 or TRBV12-4 to TRBJ1-6, with D perhaps TRBD1 (6 bases). CDR3 length: 15 residues. V lost 6 bases to trimming and J lost 8 bases, with 17 bases between them. CDR3 region: CASSPQGSRDSPLHF. The CDR3 DNA follows: TGTGCCAGCAGCCCACAGGGATCGCGCGATTCACCCCTCCACTTT.

The chain uses TRBV3-1 and TRBJ2-3; D unclear. This CDR3 has 14 residues. Trimming pared 2 bases from V and 4 bases from J, leaving 10 bases between. CDR1 and CDR2 from the germline V gene are LGHDT and YNNKEL (reference sequence). CDR3 amino acids: CASSQHLRADTQYF. Written as DNA, the CDR3 is TGTGCCAGCAGCCAACATCTCCGGGCAGATACGCAGTATTTT.

The sample holds many counts of this clonotype. A read error may produce the germline difference seen at one junction end. V is TRBV4-3 and J is TRBJ2-5; the match to TRBD2 covers 9 bases. Germline V gene sequence: CDR1 LGHNA, CDR2 YSLEER. The CDR3 extends over 19 amino acids. The CDR3 here is CASSQEQPGPAGGQQTQYF. The CDR3 DNA reads as TGCGCCAGCAGCCAAGAGCAACCCGGACCAGCGGGGGGCCAACAGACCCAGTACTTC.

The chain recombines TRBV4-2 with TRBJ2-7; D is unclear. V gave up 0 bases and J gave up 1 base, with 13 bases separating them. This CDR3 spans 16 amino acids. From germline, CDR1 is LGHNA and CDR2 YNFKEQ. The CDR3 spells CASSQESSRASYEQYF. Here the CDR3 DNA reads TGTGCCAGCAGCCAAGAAAGTTCCCGCGCTTCCTACGAGCAGTACTTC.

The chain carries TRBV6-5 and TRBJ2-1; 11 positions agree with TRBD2. CDR3 length equals 15 residues. Germline CDR1 is MNHEY and CDR2 is SVGAGI. V shed 4 bases, J shed 7 bases, and the junction held 6 bases outside the gene matches. CDR3 sequence reads: CASSLAGGPLNEQFF. The CDR3 DNA follows: TGTGCCAGCAGTTTAGCGGGGGGGCCTTTAAATGAGCAGTTCTTC.

Ten or more counts support this clonotype. The chain recombines TRBV12-3 or TRBV12-4 with TRBJ2-1; 9 bases are a match to TRBD1. The CDR3 has 14 residues. Germline trimming cut 3 bases from V and 4 bases from J; bases unmatched to any gene: 1. DNA of the CDR3: TGTGCCAGCAGTTTGACAGGGGGGTACAATGAGCAGTTCTTC. Protein sequence: CASSLTGGYNEQFF.

V and J are TRBV7-2 and TRBJ2-7; D gene uncertain. Trimming stripped 6 bases from V and 3 bases from J, with 15 bases between. Per the germline V gene, CDR1 is SGHTA and CDR2 is FQGNSA. CDR3 length equals 14 residues. The CDR3 DNA sequence: TGTGCCAGCAGGTCGAAGGGAAACAGCTACGAGCAGTACTTC. Its translation is CASRSKGNSYEQYF.

There are many counts of this clonotype. The J gene is TRBJ2-3, the V gene TRBV20-1; no reliable D call. Germline loops: CDR1 DFQATT, CDR2 SNEGSKA (reference sequence). V shed 2 bases and J shed 9 bases, with 15 bases lying between them. The CDR3 loop spans 13 amino acids. The DNA of the CDR3 is TGCAGTGCTAGAAGGGATATGCCCATCACGCAGTATTTT. Protein sequence: CSARRDMPITQYF.

This clonotype was detected only a few times. This chain uses TRBV7-9 with TRBJ2-2; D may be TRBD1 (6 bases). CDR3 length: 17 amino acids. Trimming took off 2 bases at V and 1 base at J, with 14 bases between the two ends. The germline V gene encodes CDR1 SEHNR and CDR2 FQNEAQ (reference sequence). The CDR3 is CASSLSGTLRNTGELFF. Here the CDR3 DNA reads TGTGCCAGCAGCTTATCAGGGACACTACGGAACACCGGGGAGCTGTTTTTT.

V gene TRBV12-3 or TRBV12-4 combines with J gene TRBJ2-5, with D maybe TRBD1 (6 bases). The CDR3 has 13 amino acids. Trimming pared 3 bases from V and 5 bases from J, leaving 10 bases between. CDR3 region: CASSFYRVETQYF. CDR3 bases: TGTGCCAGCAGTTTTTACAGGGTTGAGACCCAGTACTTC.

This chain joins TRBV7-9 and TRBJ1-6, with D unclear. V lost 4 bases to trimming and J lost 12 bases, with 19 bases between them. CDR3 size: 15 residues. CDR1 SEHNR and CDR2 FQNEAQ come from the germline V gene (reference sequence). The CDR3 region is CASSSRANGLRPLHF. The CDR3 bases are TGTGCCAGCAGCTCCCGGGCCAACGGTTTGAGACCCCTCCACTTT.

The chain couples TRBV20-1 to TRBJ1-1; D is undetermined. From germline, CDR1 is DFQATT and CDR2 SNEGSKA (reference sequence). This CDR3 has 11 amino acids. V lost 7 bases and J lost 0, with 6 bases in between. The CDR3 sequence is CSGAVNTEAFF. CDR3 DNA: TGCAGTGGGGCCGTGAACACTGAAGCTTTCTTT.

Only a few counts were recorded for this clonotype. The chain joins TRBV12-3 or TRBV12-4 to TRBJ1-1; D unclear. This CDR3 has 12 amino acids. V was pared by 2 bases and J by 4 bases, with 5 bases between. CDR3 bases: TGTGCCAGCAGTTTAAGTAGCACTGAAGCTTTCTTT. This translates into CASSLSSTEAFF.

This clonotype showed up many times. The chain carries TRBV7-9 and TRBJ2-5, with D tentatively TRBD1 (6 bases). Germline V gives CDR1 SEHNR, CDR2 FQNEAQ (reference sequence). Trimming cost V 1 base and J 2 bases, with 11 bases left between them. The CDR3 sequence is 15 residues long. DNA for the CDR3: TGTGCCAGCAGCTTAGGGGACAATCTACAAGAGACCCAGTACTTC. Protein: CASSLGDNLQETQYF.